This T cell receptor beta chain emerged from a study of T-cell reconstitution after alpha-beta-depleted transplantation in children. For TCRbeta, the library was prepared with unique molecular identifiers. TCRdb passed the PCR reads through MiXCR, listing each CDR3 protein once. The data contain 440,000 or so distinct CDR3 sequences, over 40% of them singletons. This CDR3 spans 15 amino acids. V gave up 8 bases and J gave up 0 bases, with 14 bases separating them. This clonotype has at least ten counts. Its specificity is not known. Study-level findings and limits: The origin of alpha-beta T cells about two months after transplant was reportedly several hundred expanded graft clones. Among T cells one year after transplant, newly produced cells accounted for most counts and diversity. The origin of high day-60 TCRbeta diversity in some patients lay in surviving recipient T cells and thymic progenitors.

The source of this sequence is a girl under 10 years old with aplastic anemia, due to receive a stem cell transplant. The chain is built from TRBV12-3 or TRBV12-4 and TRBJ2-4; D remains unclear. The sequences come from PBMCs, collected before TCRalphabeta/CD19-depleted stem cell transplant. CDR3 coding DNA: TGTGCCAGCGCCCTGGGTGAGGAAGCCAAAAACATTCAGTACTTC. It translates to CASALGEEAKNIQYF.